This T cell receptor (beta chain) was sequenced for a study of beta chain features in type 1 diabetes. Expressed TCRB transcripts were sequenced because the isolated RNA had all been reverse transcribed beforehand. Produced via immunoSEQ multiplex PCR; TCRdb's table is partial and in-frame only. Among roughly 290,000 clones, approximately 8% were seen once, and the ten largest hold under 1.3%. Every donor provided one heparinised blood draw, which averaged about 120 mL. Post-sort purity exceeded 98% for all sorted populations. This clone has a handful of counts. V was cut by 0 bases and J by 5 bases, with 10 bases left in between. The V gene's germline CDR1 is LGHNA and CDR2 YNFKEQ. This CDR3 has 15 amino acids.

This clonotype was obtained from a woman under 30 in good health. Sequences were obtained from central memory CD4+ T cells from blood. This chain links TRBV4-2 with TRBJ1-4; no firm D call. DNA of the CDR3: TGTGCCAGCAGCCAAGATCTCGGAGGGAATGAAAAACTGTTTTTT. Translation: CASSQDLGGNEKLFF.